This is a list of T cell receptor beta chains from one sample in a study of blood T cell repertoires in COVID-19. Repertoires were generated with immunoSEQ multiplex PCR, while TCRdb's copy carries only in-frame clones and drops some. The sample yields 95,000 to 150,000 clones, 85% to 90% seen once. Sequenced material: peripheral blood. These receptors came from a man in his 70s with active or convalescent COVID-19. The CDR3 runs from the conserved cysteine through the conserved F or W. A D gene is named only where the DNA matches it firmly. Rows may omit the clone size; those that give it use once, few, many or a size class.

d_gene	v_gene	j_gene	abundance	CDR3nt	CDR3aa
-	TRBV19	TRBJ2-3	-	TGTGCCAGTAGTATAGAAGGAGGCAGCTTTGCAGATACGCAGTATTTT	CASSIEGGSFADTQYF
-	TRBV18	TRBJ2-3	-	TGTGCCAGCTCCCCGGAGGGCCCGACGGGCACAGATACGCAGTATTTT	CASSPEGPTGTDTQYF
-	TRBV14	TRBJ1-6	-	TGTGCCAGCAGGCGGACAGTATATAATTCACCCCTCCACTTT	CASRRTVYNSPLHF
TRBD1	TRBV3-1/TRBV3-2	TRBJ2-2	-	TGTGCCAGCAGCCAAGATTTGGGGACAGGGATTAACACCGGGGAGCTGTTTTTT	CASSQDLGTGINTGELFF
-	TRBV28	TRBJ1-1	-	TGTGCCAGCAGTGACACCGGCGCTGAAGCTTTCTTT	CASSDTGAEAFF
-	TRBV7-2	TRBJ2-1	-	TGTGCCAGCGGGCGGGGCCTTATTAATGAGCAGTTCTTC	CASGRGLINEQFF
-	TRBV28	TRBJ2-3	-	TGTGCCAGCAGTCCCCTACTAGGGAAAAACACAGATACGCAGTATTTT	CASSPLLGKNTDTQYF
TRBD1	TRBV10-2	TRBJ2-7	-	TGCGCCAGCAGCGCCCTTCGGGACAGCTACGAGCAGTACTTC	CASSALRDSYEQYF
-	TRBV6-2/TRBV6-3	TRBJ2-7	few	TGTGCCAGCAGCTTCAAGTTCGTCGGGCAGTACTTC	CASSFKFVGQYF
TRBD2	TRBV28	TRBJ2-1	-	TGTGCCAGCAGTTTACCCCTAGCGGGAGCCTACAATGAGCAGTTCTTC	CASSLPLAGAYNEQFF
TRBD1	TRBV28	TRBJ1-4	once	TGTGCCAGCAGTTCAGGACAGGGGCGGGAAAAACTGTTTTTT	CASSSGQGREKLFF
TRBD1	TRBV10-3	TRBJ2-7	-	TGTGCCATCAGTAGGACAGGGGCCTCCTACGAGCAGTACTTC	CAISRTGASYEQYF
-	TRBV28	TRBJ1-2	once	TGTGCCAGCAGGACAGGATCGGTCTATGGCTACACCTTC	CASRTGSVYGYTF
TRBD1	TRBV7-9	TRBJ1-1	-	TGTGCCAGCAGCTTTCCCCTGACAGGGGGTAGCATGAACACTGAAGCTTTCTTT	CASSFPLTGGSMNTEAFF
-	TRBV7-8	TRBJ2-2	-	TGTGCCAGCAGCTTACCTGGTCCCTCGGCCGGGGAGCTGTTTTTT	CASSLPGPSAGELFF
-	TRBV19	TRBJ2-3	-	TGTGCCAGCTACGCAACAGGGCGGAGTGGAGATACGCAGTATTTT	CASYATGRSGDTQYF
TRBD1	TRBV5-1	TRBJ2-3	-	TGCGCCAGCAGCCAGGGACAGATAAGCACAGATACGCAGTATTTT	CASSQGQISTDTQYF
TRBD1	TRBV6-5	TRBJ1-1	-	TGTGCCAGCAGCTTACAGGGGCGGGACACTGAAGCTTTCTTT	CASSLQGRDTEAFF
-	TRBV10-3	TRBJ2-7	-	TGTGCCATCAGTGACGTTAGCGGAGAGCAGTACTTC	CAISDVSGEQYF
TRBD2	TRBV7-2	TRBJ2-7	-	TGTGCCAGCAGCTTAGCGGGCGGGAGGGACCTATTGCACGAGCAGTACTTC	CASSLAGGRDLLHEQYF
TRBD1	TRBV5-1	TRBJ1-1	few	TGCGCCAGCAGCTTTACAGGGGGGAACACTGAAGCTTTCTTT	CASSFTGGNTEAFF
-	TRBV19	TRBJ1-5	-	TGTGCCAGTAGTATAGTTTATCCAGGGAATCAGCCCCAGCATTTT	CASSIVYPGNQPQHF
TRBD2	TRBV11-3	TRBJ2-3	-	TGTGCCAGCAGCCTGAGGACTAGCGGGGTGCTAGATACGCAGTATTTT	CASSLRTSGVLDTQYF
TRBD1	TRBV27	TRBJ1-1	-	TGTGCCAGCACCGGGACAGGGAGGTACACTGAAGCTTTCTTT	CASTGTGRYTEAFF
TRBD2	TRBV4-1	TRBJ2-1	-	TGCGCCAGCAGCCAAGCGTCGGGACGGAAATCAACTAGCGGGACGGCGGATAGGTTCTTC	CASSQASGRKSTSGTADRFF
-	TRBV11-3	TRBJ2-7	-	TGTGCCAGCAGCCCAAACTCCTACGAGCAGTACTTC	CASSPNSYEQYF
-	TRBV27	TRBJ1-1	few	TGTGCCAGCAGTAGGAGCGGTATCGCTGAAGCTTTCTTT	CASSRSGIAEAFF
TRBD1	TRBV28	TRBJ1-2	-	TGTGCCAGCCTAAATAGGGGGCTTCACTATGGCTACACCTTC	CASLNRGLHYGYTF
-	TRBV28	TRBJ2-7	-	TGTGCCAGCAGTGAGGCCAGCTCCTACGAGCAGTACTTC	CASSEASSYEQYF
-	TRBV10-1	TRBJ1-2	-	TGCGCCAGCAGGGCTGGGGGACCGGGGGTGGGCGGCTACACCTTC	CASRAGGPGVGGYTF
-	TRBV19	TRBJ1-1	once	TGTGCCAGTAGTACAAATCAGGGTAACACTGAAGCTTTCTTT	CASSTNQGNTEAFF
-	TRBV5-5	TRBJ1-1	-	TGTGCCAGCAGCTTGACGATCTCAGGGGCCACTGAAGCTTTCTTT	CASSLTISGATEAFF
-	TRBV28	TRBJ1-6	few	TGTGCCAGCAGTTTAAGTCGGGGGGCAAGTTCACCCCTCCACTTT	CASSLSRGASSPLHF
-	TRBV6-6	TRBJ2-1	-	TGTGCCAGCAGGGCAGGGCTCAATGAGCAGTTCTTC	CASRAGLNEQFF
TRBD2	TRBV5-1	TRBJ2-7	-	TGCGCCAGCAGCTCGGGACTAGCGGGAGGACTCTACGAGCAGTACTTC	CASSSGLAGGLYEQYF
TRBD2	TRBV11-2	TRBJ2-1	-	TGTGCCAGCATCCAAGGACTAGCGGGAAACAATGAGCAGTTCTTC	CASIQGLAGNNEQFF
TRBD1	TRBV28	TRBJ2-7	-	TGTGCCAGCAGTTTGGGGACAGGTCTGGGGATCTACGAGCAGTACTTC	CASSLGTGLGIYEQYF
-	TRBV29-1	TRBJ2-3	-	TGCAGCGTTAATCCCCAAAGCACAGATACGCAGTATTTT	CSVNPQSTDTQYF
-	TRBV3-1/TRBV3-2	TRBJ2-7	-	TGTGCCAGCAGCCAACTACAGGGCACCGAGCAGTACTTC	CASSQLQGTEQYF
-	TRBV3-1/TRBV3-2	TRBJ1-4	once	TGTGCCAGCAGCCAAGATGGGGGGGGAATGAATGAAAAACTGTTTTTT	CASSQDGGGMNEKLFF
-	TRBV7-9	TRBJ1-6	-	TGTGCCAGCAGCTTAATGGGGACAATTAATTCACCCCTCCACTTT	CASSLMGTINSPLHF
-	TRBV30	TRBJ1-1	-	TGTGCCTGGAGGTCGAGTACAGTAAAACCTGAAGCTTTCTTT	CAWRSSTVKPEAFF
-	TRBV7-7	TRBJ2-5	-	TGTGCTAGCAGCTTATTAGGAGGGCGTACAATGGAGACCCAGTACTTC	CASSLLGGRTMETQYF
TRBD1	TRBV28	TRBJ1-6	-	TGTGCCAGCAGTCCCCCGGGACAGGGTAGGTCCCTCCACTTT	CASSPPGQGRSLHF
TRBD2	TRBV10-3	TRBJ2-3	-	TGTGCCAGTGGCTCGCAGGGGACTAGCGGGTCGGACACAGATACGCAGTATTTT	CASGSQGTSGSDTDTQYF
TRBD1	TRBV6-5	TRBJ2-7	-	TGTGCCAGCAGTACCGGACAGGGAAGGATCGAGCAGTACTTC	CASSTGQGRIEQYF